Below, 29 T cell receptor beta chains from the same sample are listed, as sequenced in a study of post-analysis software for immune sequencing data. General study results and limits: The study found TRBV5-6, TRBV5-1 and TRBV20-1 among a handful of TRBV segments more frequent in patients than controls.

Their recognized antigens are unknown. Researchers reported that TCR beta cDNA libraries carried unique molecular identifiers. TCRdb re-called the PCR reads with MiXCR, one entry per CDR3 protein. The repertoire holds a few hundred thousand distinct CDR3 sequences, roughly 34% seen once, with approximately 6% in the top ten. The specimen sequenced was blood. The receptor set was obtained from a girl aged 2 to 17 with multiple sclerosis.

The CDR3 protein is CSASPETEQYF. As DNA, the CDR3 is TGCAGTGCTTCCCCGGAGACTGAGCAGTACTTC. The J gene is TRBJ2-5, the V gene TRBV20-1; D unclear. Germline lookup yields CDR1 DFQATT and CDR2 SNEGSKA (reference sequence). This CDR3 is built from 11 residues. Trimming pared 5 bases from V and 11 bases from J, leaving 15 bases between.

This clonotype was counted a few times. The rearrangement uses TRBV29-1 and TRBJ1-1; tentatively, D is TRBD1 (5 bases). Germline loops: CDR1 SQVTM, CDR2 ANQGSEA. Deletions cut 6 bases from V and 1 base from J, with 12 bases between. The CDR3 extends over 13 amino acids. CDR3 DNA sequence: TGCAGCGTGGCTCGACAGCGGAACACTGAAGCTTTCTTT. Translated, it gives CSVARQRNTEAFF.

About this clonotype: At one boundary the junction diverges from the germline segment, which might be a read error. The chain links TRBV20-1 to TRBJ2-1; no definite D call. This CDR3 contains 13 residues. Germline V CDR1 and CDR2: DFQATT, SNEGSKA (reference sequence). CDR3 sequence (DNA): TGCAGTGTTAGAGATCTATCGTTTAATGAGCAGTTCTTC. Protein product: CSVRDLSFNEQFF.

The chain joins TRBV28 to TRBJ2-3; no reliable D call. The CDR3 loop spans 14 amino acids. CDR1 is MDHEN and CDR2 is SYDVKM in the germline V gene. V was trimmed by 8 bases and J by 2 bases, leaving 14 bases between them. The CDR3 protein is CASDHTGVTDTQYF. CDR3 DNA: TGTGCCAGCGACCATACGGGCGTCACAGATACGCAGTATTTT.

The chain employs TRBV9 and TRBJ2-2; D uncertain. Germline CDR1 SGDLS, CDR2 YYNGEE. The length of the CDR3 is 13 residues. Deletions cut 0 bases from V and 8 bases from J, with 8 bases between. The DNA for the CDR3 is TGTGCCAGCAGCGTAGGGGTACCTGGGGAGCTGTTTTTT. It is translated as CASSVGVPGELFF.

This clonotype was counted between two and nine times. CDR3 region: CASSLGSGGGQETQYF. The CDR3 coding sequence is TGTGCCAGCAGCTTAGGGTCAGGGGGCGGCCAAGAGACCCAGTACTTC. This sequence joins TRBV11-2 and TRBJ2-5; 8 bases match TRBD1. The V gene's germline CDR1 is SGHAT and CDR2 FQNNGV. The junction had 5 bases not matched to a gene; V was cut back by 1 base and J by 1 base. The CDR3 has 16 amino acids.

To note about this clonotype: One end of the junction does not line up with germline, which may come from a read error. The chain uses TRBV6-1 and TRBJ1-2; no firm D call. There are 13 residues in the CDR3. Germline assignment: CDR1 MNHNS and CDR2 SASEGT. The CDR3 region has the DNA TGTGCCAGCGGTGAAGCAGGATCCTATGGCTACACCTTC. Protein product: CASGEAGSYGYTF.

The table lists this clonotype with many counts. The V and J genes are TRBV10-3 and TRBJ2-3, with TRBD2 identical over 10 bases. The germline V gene encodes CDR1 ENHRY and CDR2 SYGVKD. Losses at the gene ends were 3 bases for V and 3 bases for J; bases not matched to a gene: 6. The CDR3 is 16 residues long. This CDR3 reads CAISEGLAGDTDTQYF. CDR3 DNA sequence: TGTGCCATCAGTGAAGGGCTAGCGGGGGATACAGATACGCAGTATTTT.

This clonotype was found a few times. The rearrangement links TRBV5-1 to TRBJ1-1; D might be TRBD1 (5 bases). CDR3 length: 14 residues. Trimming took 0 bases from V and 4 from J, leaving 10 bases between them. Germline lookup yields CDR1 SGHRS and CDR2 YFSETQ. The CDR3 DNA follows: TGCGCCAGCAGCTTGGCTGGGGCGTTCACTGAAGCTTTCTTT. Protein: CASSLAGAFTEAFF.

This chain joins TRBV10-3 and TRBJ1-4; D unresolved. Germline CDR1 is ENHRY and CDR2 is SYGVKD. This CDR3 is 13 amino acids long. V shed 6 bases and J shed 7 bases, with 12 bases lying between them. The CDR3 DNA sequence: TGTGCCATCAGCCGGGAGGACGGTGAAAAACTGTTTTTT. As protein: CAISREDGEKLFF.

The chain recombines TRBV5-4 with TRBJ2-4, with a possible D match to TRBD1 (5 bases). Looked up from germline, CDR1 is SGHNT and CDR2 is YYREEE (reference sequence). The CDR3 is 16 residues long. V was shortened by 0 bases and J by 3 bases, with 13 bases between the two germline ends. Written as DNA, the CDR3 is TGTGCCAGCAGCTTGGATACAAGGGGCGTCAAAAACATTCAGTACTTC. This codes for CASSLDTRGVKNIQYF.

This clonotype was detected a few times. This chain links TRBV9 with TRBJ1-2; the D is unclear. The V gene lost 2 bases and the J gene lost 2 bases, with 7 bases spanning the gap. Looked up from germline, CDR1 is SGDLS and CDR2 is YYNGEE. The CDR3 loop spans 13 amino acids. CDR3 residues: CASSVGNNYGYTF. In DNA form, the CDR3 reads TGTGCCAGCAGCGTTGGCAACAACTATGGCTACACCTTC.

The chain combines TRBV14 with TRBJ1-5; D unclear. Germline V CDR1 and CDR2: SGHDN, FVKESK. The CDR3 covers 14 residues. Trimming took 5 bases from V and 5 from J, leaving 13 bases between them. Here the CDR3 DNA reads TGTGCCAGCAGCTGGCCAACTGGGGATCAGCCCCAGCATTTT. It specifies CASSWPTGDQPQHF. The full variable domain, in which reference TRBV14 and TRBJ1-5 provide the parts outside the CDR3, is EAGVTQFPSHSVIEKGQTVTLRCDPISGHDNLYWYRRVMGKEIKFLLHFVKESKQDESGMPNNRFLAERTGGTYSTLKVQPAELEDSGVYFCASSWPTGDQPQHFGDGTRLSIL.

The chain employs TRBV6-2 or TRBV6-3 and TRBJ2-3; D is perhaps TRBD1 or TRBD2 (6 bases each). Germline lookup yields CDR1 MNHEY and CDR2 SVGEGT. This CDR3 contains 14 residues. The V end was cut by 5 bases, the J end by 6 bases, with 15 bases between. For the CDR3, the DNA is TGTGCCAGCAGTCGGGGGCTAGTTTCCGATACGCAGTATTTT. Residues: CASSRGLVSDTQYF.

The chain has TRBV18 and TRBJ1-1; TRBD1 agrees at 7 bases. CDR1 and CDR2 from the germline V gene are KGHSH and LQKENI. The CDR3 is 15 residues long. Losses at the gene ends were 0 bases for V and 5 bases for J; bases not matched to a gene: 6. CDR3 loop: CASSPPNRGGTEAFF. In nucleotides, the CDR3 is TGTGCCAGCTCACCACCTAACAGGGGAGGGACTGAAGCTTTCTTT. Combining the CDR3 with reference TRBV18 and TRBJ1-1 gives the whole variable domain NAGVMQNPRHLVRRRGQEARLRCSPMKGHSHVYWYRQLPEEGLKFMVYLQKENIIDESGMPKERFSAEFPKEGPSILRIQQVVRGDSAAYFCASSPPNRGGTEAFFGQGTRLTVV.

The chain employs TRBV20-1 and TRBJ2-7; the D is unclear. Trimming took 0 bases from V and 4 from J, leaving 7 bases between them. There are 12 residues in the CDR3. CDR1 is DFQATT, CDR2 SNEGSKA, per germline (reference sequence). CDR3 in amino acids: CSAREKGYEQYF. The CDR3 DNA is TGCAGTGCTAGAGAGAAAGGGTACGAGCAGTACTTC.

V is TRBV6-5 and J is TRBJ2-1, with D maybe TRBD1 (6 bases). The germline V gene has CDR1 MNHEY and CDR2 SVGAGI. V lost 0 bases to trimming and J lost 8 bases, with 11 bases between them. This CDR3 contains 14 residues. The CDR3 nucleotides are TGTGCCAGCAGTTACTCGAGAGGGGGTGATGAGCAGTTCTTC. Residues: CASSYSRGGDEQFF.

This clonotype occurred a few times. V and J are TRBV5-1 and TRBJ1-1, with D hard to call. The germline V and J ends were trimmed by 7 bases and 3 bases, with 19 bases remaining between them. CDR3 length equals 15 residues. The V gene's germline CDR1 is SGHRS and CDR2 YFSETQ. The DNA of the CDR3 is TGCGCCAGCGGACCGGGGATGGCGTTGGACACTGAAGCTTTCTTT. Translating it yields CASGPGMALDTEAFF.

Only a few counts were recorded for this clonotype. This chain connects TRBV7-2 to TRBJ2-1, with D possibly being TRBD2 (6 bases). Trimming shortened V by 1 base and J by 7 bases, and 14 bases separated the two germline ends. Germline V gives CDR1 SGHTA, CDR2 FQGNSA. This CDR3 contains 15 residues. DNA for the CDR3: TGTGCCAGCAGCTTAGGTCCGGGGGAGTCTAATGAGCAGTTCTTC. Translated, it gives CASSLGPGESNEQFF.

This chain joins TRBV12-3 or TRBV12-4 and TRBJ1-1; 7 nucleotides line up with TRBD1. The CDR3 totals 19 residues. The trim removed 0 bases at V and 4 bases at J, leaving 17 bases unmatched. CDR3 region: CASSLAIFEMGQPFTEAFF. The CDR3 DNA reads TGTGCCAGCAGTTTAGCTATTTTTGAGATGGGACAGCCCTTCACTGAAGCTTTCTTT.

This clonotype was observed a few times. V gene TRBV28 combines with J gene TRBJ1-2; a possible D gene is TRBD1 (6 bases). V was shortened by 5 bases and J by 2 bases, with 15 bases between the two germline ends. There are 15 residues in the CDR3. Germline V gene lookup returns CDR1 MDHEN and CDR2 SYDVKM. The CDR3 nucleotides are TGTGCCAGCAGTCCCCGAGGGGGATCGAACTATGGCTACACCTTC. Its protein is CASSPRGGSNYGYTF.

The genes are TRBV27 and TRBJ2-3, with TRBD2 identical over 7 bases. The length of the CDR3 is 18 residues. CDR1 and CDR2 (germline): MNHEY, SMNVEV (reference sequence). Unmatched junction bases numbered 16, after V lost 7 bases and J lost 0 bases. CDR3 DNA sequence: TGTGCCAGCATTTCTCTCCAGGGAGCGGGGAGTAGCACAGATACGCAGTATTTT. Protein: CASISLQGAGSSTDTQYF.

The chain combines TRBV5-1 with TRBJ2-1; TRBD1 might be the D (5 bases). This CDR3 is 17 amino acids long. Per the germline V gene, CDR1 is SGHRS and CDR2 is YFSETQ. Trimming stripped 6 bases from V and 1 base from J, with 20 bases between. The CDR3 protein is CASIKEEWTLSYNEQFF. As DNA, the CDR3 is TGCGCCAGCATCAAAGAGGAATGGACACTATCCTACAATGAGCAGTTCTTC. The full variable domain, in which reference TRBV5-1 and TRBJ2-1 provide the parts outside the CDR3, is KAGVTQTPRYLIKTRGQQVTLSCSPISGHRSVSWYQQTPGQGLQFLFEYFSETQRNKGNFPGRFSGRQFSNSRSEMNVSTLELGDSALYLCASIKEEWTLSYNEQFFGPGTRLTVL.

The V and J genes are TRBV20-1 and TRBJ2-5; 10 nucleotides agree with TRBD2. Trimming at V came to 1 base and at J to 5 bases, leaving 4 bases not matched to a gene. Germline lookup yields CDR1 DFQATT and CDR2 SNEGSKA (reference sequence). The CDR3 consists of 14 residues. CDR3 sequence: CSARVSGGAETQYF. As DNA, the CDR3 is TGCAGTGCTAGAGTGAGCGGGGGGGCGGAGACCCAGTACTTC.

This clonotype was seen more than once but under ten times. The chain uses TRBV4-1 and TRBJ1-2; no reliable D call. CDR1 MGHRA and CDR2 YSYEKL come from the germline V gene. Trimming removed 1 base at V and 6 bases at J, with 18 bases between. The CDR3 loop spans 16 amino acids. The CDR3 nucleotides are TGCGCCAGCAGCCAAGTGACGCCCCGACCTCGGAATGGCTACACCTTC. Residues: CASSQVTPRPRNGYTF.

In its sample, this clonotype was seen once. A read error may produce the germline difference seen at one junction end. The J gene is TRBJ1-5, the V gene TRBV5-5; D not certain. This CDR3 has 14 amino acids. Germline CDR1 and CDR2: SGHKS and YYEKEE (reference sequence). CDR3 protein: CASSNHGSSQPQHF. In DNA form, the CDR3 reads TGTGCCAGCAGTAACCACGGGAGCAGTCAGCCCCAGCATTTT.

J is TRBJ1-6 and V is TRBV6-2 or TRBV6-3; D possibly corresponds to TRBD1 (5 bases). Between the trimmed V and J ends, which lost 5 bases and 7 bases, there was a span of 12 bases. Germline assignment: CDR1 MNHEY and CDR2 SVGEGT. The CDR3 has 14 residues. The CDR3 is CASSNQGGNSPLHF. In nucleotides, the CDR3 is TGTGCCAGCAGTAACCAGGGAGGGAATTCACCCCTCCACTTT.

The chain carries TRBV5-6 and TRBJ2-1, with 10 bases matching TRBD1. After removal of 4 bases from V and 4 bases from J, the junction contained 8 bases not matched to a gene. This CDR3 is built from 16 residues. In germline, CDR1 is SGHDT, CDR2 YYEEEE. This chain's CDR3 is CASSQGQGTPYNEQFF. For the CDR3, the DNA is TGTGCCAGCAGCCAGGGACAGGGGACCCCTTACAATGAGCAGTTCTTC.

The chain carries TRBV4-1 and TRBJ1-2; 7 nucleotides line up with TRBD1. Looked up from germline, CDR1 is MGHRA and CDR2 is YSYEKL. The CDR3 spans 14 residues. Losses at the gene ends were 0 bases for V and 9 bases for J; bases not matched to a gene: 7. CDR3 loop: CASSQDLETGSYTF. The CDR3 DNA follows: TGCGCCAGCAGCCAAGATCTGGAGACAGGGAGCTACACCTTC.